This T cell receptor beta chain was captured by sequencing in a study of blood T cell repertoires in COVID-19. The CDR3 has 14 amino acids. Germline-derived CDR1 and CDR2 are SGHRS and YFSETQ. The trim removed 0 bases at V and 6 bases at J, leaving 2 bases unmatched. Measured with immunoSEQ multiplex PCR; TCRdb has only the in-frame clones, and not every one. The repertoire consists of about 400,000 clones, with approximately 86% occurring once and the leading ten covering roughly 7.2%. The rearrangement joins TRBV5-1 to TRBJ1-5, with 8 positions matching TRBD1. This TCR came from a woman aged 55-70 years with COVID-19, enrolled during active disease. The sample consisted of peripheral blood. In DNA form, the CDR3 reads TGCGCCAGCAGCTTGGCAGGGGGCAGTCAGCCCCAGCATTTT. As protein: CASSLAGGSQPQHF.